This T cell receptor (beta chain) was documented in a study of blood T cells in healthy people across ages. Broader study findings: Whereas aged donors had fewer naive CD4+ cells, long-lived donors had more of them and higher diversity.

Through a sample-barcoded 5' primer and a J-beta primer mix, a second PCR was run for roughly 6 to 11 cycles. TCRdb fed the 5' RACE reads into MiXCR, producing one record per CDR3 protein. The top ten clones hold over 5.5% of a sample with about 1.4 million distinct CDR3 sequences, approximately 60% of them seen once. As regards this clonotype: What it binds is not known.

The germline V gene encodes CDR1 LGHDT and CDR2 YNNKEL (reference sequence). This CDR3 has 15 residues. The V end lost 3 bases, the J end lost 11 bases, and 22 bases lay between the germline ends. V gene TRBV3-1 combines with J gene TRBJ1-1; the D gene is possibly TRBD1 (6 bases). The sample comprised blood. The receptor was isolated from a man aged 18 to 30 in good health. DNA of the CDR3: TGTGCCAGCAGCCATGGTACAGGGACGGGTATGACGGCTTTCTTT. Protein: CASSHGTGTGMTAFF.